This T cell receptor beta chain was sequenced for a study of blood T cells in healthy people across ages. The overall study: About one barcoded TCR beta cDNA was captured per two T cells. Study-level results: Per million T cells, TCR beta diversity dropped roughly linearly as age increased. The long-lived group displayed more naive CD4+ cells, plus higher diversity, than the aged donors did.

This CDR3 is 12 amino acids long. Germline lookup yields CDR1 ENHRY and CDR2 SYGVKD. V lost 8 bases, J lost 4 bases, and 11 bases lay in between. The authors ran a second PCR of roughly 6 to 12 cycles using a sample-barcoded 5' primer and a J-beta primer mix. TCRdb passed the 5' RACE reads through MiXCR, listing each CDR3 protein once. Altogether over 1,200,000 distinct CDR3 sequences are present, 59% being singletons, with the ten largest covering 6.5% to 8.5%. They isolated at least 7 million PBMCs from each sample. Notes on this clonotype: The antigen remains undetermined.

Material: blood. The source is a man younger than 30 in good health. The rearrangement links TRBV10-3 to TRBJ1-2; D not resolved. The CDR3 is CAIHMAGYGYTF. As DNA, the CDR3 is TGTGCCATCCACATGGCGGGCTATGGCTACACCTTC.